The sequence of this TCR beta chain was determined in a study of T cells in localized non-small cell lung cancer. Study-wide results and limits: Appearance in adjacent lung was seen for a median 57 of the top 100 tumor clones.

Some clones are missing from TCRdb's copy, which holds only in-frame ones; the method was immunoSEQ multiplex PCR. The sample consists of 35,000 to 45,000 clones, over 70% of them appearing once. A note on this clone: Its antigen remains unknown.

Germline lookup yields CDR1 SNHLY and CDR2 FYNNEI. The J segment lost 4 bases and the V segment lost 6 bases, leaving 3 bases of the junction unmatched. The CDR3 is made up of 13 amino acids. The sequence derives from a male donor at least 60 years old with stage III squamous cell lung carcinoma. The V gene is TRBV2, the J gene TRBJ2-3; 8 bases map to TRBD2. Specimen: peripheral blood, collected before any cancer treatment. The CDR3: CASRSGSADTQYF. CDR3 nucleotides: TGTGCCAGCAGGAGCGGGAGTGCAGATACGCAGTATTTT.